These T cell receptor beta chains were read from a single sample in a study of identical twins. TCRdb itself ran the 5' RACE reads through MiXCR, one entry per CDR3 protein. The sample includes around 570,000 distinct CDR3 sequences, 7.5% to 10% of them seen just once. These data were also reused for a study on yellow fever vaccine responses in identical twins.

Material for sequencing was PBMCs. These receptor sequences come from a young woman in good health. Both conserved end residues are part of each CDR3. D genes are given only for firm matches. Size is omitted from some rows. Given values are once, few, many or a class for expanded clones.

j_call d_call clone_size v_call cdr3_nt cdr3_aa
TRBJ1-2 - - TRBV6-6 TGTGCCAGCACAAGCAGGCTCAACTATGGCTACACCTTC CASTSRLNYGYTF
TRBJ2-1 TRBD2 few TRBV7-2 TGTGCCAGCAGCTCACAGGGACTAGCAGCCTACAATGAGCAGTTCTTC CASSSQGLAAYNEQFF
TRBJ2-3 - - TRBV5-1 TGCGCCAGCAGCCCCCCGGACAGCGCAGATACGCAGTATTTT CASSPPDSADTQYF
TRBJ2-5 - few TRBV5-6 TGTGCCAGCAGCTTGCCAGAAGTGCAAGAGACCCAGTACTTC CASSLPEVQETQYF
TRBJ2-7 - - TRBV20-1 TGCAGTGCTAGAGACGCTACCTGGGAGGCCTACGAGCAGTACTTC CSARDATWEAYEQYF
TRBJ1-2 - - TRBV12-3/TRBV12-4 TGTGCCAGCAGCCCTCTGACAGTCTATGGCTACACCTTC CASSPLTVYGYTF
TRBJ1-5 TRBD1 - TRBV7-2 TGTGCCAGCAGCCCCGGACAGGTGAAGGATCAGCCCCAGCATTTT CASSPGQVKDQPQHF
TRBJ2-7 - - TRBV2 TGTGCCAGCAGTGATCGGGGAGTTGGGTACGAGCAGTACTTC CASSDRGVGYEQYF
TRBJ2-7 - - TRBV20-1 TGCAGTGCTAGGAGCCCTCCCTTCTACGAGCAGTACTTC CSARSPPFYEQYF
TRBJ2-1 - - TRBV7-8 TGTGCCAGCAGCCTCTACCGGGACCACAATGAGCAGTTCTTC CASSLYRDHNEQFF
TRBJ2-1 TRBD1 few TRBV12-3/TRBV12-4 TGTGCCAGCAGTTTCGATCGGACGGGACAGAGGATATACAATGAGCAGTTCTTC CASSFDRTGQRIYNEQFF
TRBJ2-7 - many TRBV4-3 TGCGCCAGCAGCCAAGATCTGGACGGGTTCGAGCAGTACTTC CASSQDLDGFEQYF
TRBJ2-1 - many TRBV7-2 TGTGCCAGCAGCTTAGGGAGGCTCAATGAGCAGTTCTTC CASSLGRLNEQFF